This T cell receptor (beta chain) derives from a study of human T cells and chemical hapten exposure. The study used a library that attached unique molecular identifiers to individual cDNA molecules. TCRdb fed the RACE reads into MiXCR, producing one record per CDR3 protein. The repertoire holds more than 300,000 distinct CDR3 sequences, with approximately 5.8% as singletons. The CDR3 covers 18 residues. CDR1 and CDR2 (germline): LGHNA, YSLEER. V was clipped by 0 bases and J by 2 bases; unmatched bases: 8. There are many counts of this clonotype. Time point meaning: pre-sensitization, week 0. Treatment defined: therapeutic diphenylcyclopropenone sensitization with weekly scalp DPC.

The gene calls are TRBV4-3 and TRBJ2-5, with 11 bases matching TRBD2. The sequencing here drew on whole blood, taken in connection with sensitization to the hapten diphenylcyclopropenone (DPC). This sequence originates from a woman aged 18-29 years with alopecia areata. Some clones in this sample may be carry-over from other donors' samples. The chain's CDR3 is CASSQDFLAGGLQETQYF. CDR3 sequence (DNA): TGCGCCAGCAGCCAAGATTTTCTAGCGGGGGGACTGCAAGAGACCCAGTACTTC.